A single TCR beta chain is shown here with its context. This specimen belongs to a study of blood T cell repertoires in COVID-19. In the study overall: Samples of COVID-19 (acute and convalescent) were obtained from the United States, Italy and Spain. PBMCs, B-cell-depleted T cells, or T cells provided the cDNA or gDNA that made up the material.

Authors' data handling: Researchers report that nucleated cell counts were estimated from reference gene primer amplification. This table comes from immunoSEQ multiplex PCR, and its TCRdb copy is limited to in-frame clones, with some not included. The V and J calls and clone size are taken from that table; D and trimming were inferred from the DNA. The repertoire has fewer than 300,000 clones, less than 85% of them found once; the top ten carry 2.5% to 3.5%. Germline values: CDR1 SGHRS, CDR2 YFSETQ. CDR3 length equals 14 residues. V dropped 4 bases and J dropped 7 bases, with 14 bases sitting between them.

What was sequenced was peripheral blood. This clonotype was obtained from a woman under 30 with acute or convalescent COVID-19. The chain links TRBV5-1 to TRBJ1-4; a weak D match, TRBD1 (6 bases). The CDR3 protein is CASSPTGLREKLFF. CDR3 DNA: TGCGCCAGCAGCCCCACAGGGTTGCGTGAAAAACTGTTTTTT.